The 8 T cell receptor beta chains in this list originate from one sample, sequenced in a study of T-cell memory formation after mild COVID-19. MiXCR was run by TCRdb on the 5' RACE reads, yielding one entry per CDR3 protein. The sample has about 350,000 distinct CDR3 sequences, approximately 13% seen once. The material sequenced was PBMCs or a T cell subset sorted from them (not recorded which). The receptor source for this set is a man in his late teens or twenties who had mild COVID-19 (a few samples of this study predate the infection). Cell type and time point are not known.

The rearrangement links TRBV3-1 to TRBJ2-3, with D maybe TRBD2 (6 bases). V lost 0 bases, J lost 10 bases, and 14 bases lay in between. Germline V gene sequence: CDR1 LGHDT, CDR2 YNNKEL (reference sequence). The CDR3 covers 14 residues. The CDR3 is CASSQDGEEGAQYF. In DNA, the CDR3 is TGTGCCAGCAGCCAAGATGGAGAGGAGGGCGCGCAGTATTTT.

This clonotype appeared a few times. The genes are TRBV5-1 and TRBJ2-1, with TRBD1 identical over 9 bases. Per germline, CDR1 SGHRS and CDR2 YFSETQ. CDR3 length: 16 amino acids. Losses at the gene ends were 4 bases for V and 2 bases for J; bases not matched to a gene: 7. CDR3 sequence (DNA): TGCGCCAGCAGCGATCCGACAGGGGGGGCCTACAATGAGCAGTTCTTC. It encodes CASSDPTGGAYNEQFF.

J is TRBJ1-2 and V is TRBV7-2, with D unclear. Trimming took off 4 bases at V and 8 bases at J, with 14 bases between the two ends. The CDR3 runs to 13 residues. CDR1 is SGHTA, CDR2 FQGNSA, per germline. The CDR3 bases are TGTGCCAGCAGCTCAATAGCCCTGGAAGGCTACACCTTC. Amino acids: CASSSIALEGYTF.

V gene TRBV12-3 or TRBV12-4 combines with J gene TRBJ1-1; 7 bases fit TRBD1. V shed 6 bases and J 1 base; nucleotides not matched to a gene: 2. This CDR3 spans 13 amino acids. This CDR3 is CASRGQPNTEAFF. DNA of the CDR3: TGTGCCAGCAGGGGACAGCCGAACACTGAAGCTTTCTTT.

The chain is built from TRBV9 and TRBJ1-1; the D gene is possibly TRBD1 (6 bases). CDR3 length equals 15 residues. With 0 bases removed from V and 3 bases from J, the gap between germline ends came to 12 bases. The germline V gene encodes CDR1 SGDLS and CDR2 YYNGEE. This CDR3 is CASSVAPGADTEAFF. The CDR3 DNA follows: TGTGCCAGCAGCGTAGCCCCGGGGGCGGACACTGAAGCTTTCTTT.

This clonotype was counted many times. V usage is TRBV5-1 and J usage is TRBJ2-6, with TRBD1 matching over 9 bases. This CDR3 has 21 residues. The V and J ends lost 2 bases and 0 bases, in that order; junction bases with no gene match: 15. Germline CDR1 SGHRS, CDR2 YFSETQ. The CDR3 region has the DNA TGCGCCAGCAGCTTTCCGGGACAGGGTAACCCCTCCCTCTCTGGGGCCAACGTCCTGACTTTC. Its protein is CASSFPGQGNPSLSGANVLTF.

Only a few counts were recorded for this clonotype. This rearrangement joins TRBV20-1 to TRBJ2-7; D unclear. Germline-derived CDR1 and CDR2 are DFQATT and SNEGSKA (reference sequence). V lost 3 bases and J 2 bases, leaving 5 bases between the germline ends. This CDR3 is 11 amino acids long. The CDR3 loop is CSARNAYEQYF. Here the CDR3 DNA reads TGCAGTGCTAGGAATGCCTACGAGCAGTACTTC.

The V and J genes are TRBV24-1 and TRBJ2-7; 8 bases are shared with TRBD1. Germline-derived CDR1 and CDR2 are KGHDR and SFDVKD. This CDR3 region has 13 residues. The ends lost 11 bases at V and 7 bases at J; junction bases unmatched: 12. This CDR3 is CAIVLDRGWEQYV. Written as DNA, the CDR3 is TGTGCCATAGTCCTAGACAGGGGATGGGAGCAGTACGTC.